The source of this T cell receptor beta chain is a study of human T cells and chemical hapten exposure (dated by TCRdb to about 2021). Notes on the research overall: For sensitization, 2% DPC in acetone was applied to an approximately 2 cm by approximately 2 cm area of upper inner arm skin. Patients additionally received weekly therapeutic DPC doses to the scalp throughout the roughly 25-week study period. Blood for TCR sequencing was provided by twenty-nine alopecia patients at one to four time points (pre-sensitization, 2, 6 and 24 weeks). In alopecia patients, the study followed how the peripheral blood TCR repertoire changed in vivo over primary and secondary sensitization to diphenylcyclopropenone (DPC), a hapten. Alopecia areata with under or over 50% scalp involvement, alopecia totalis and alopecia universalis were represented in the patient cohort, which was mostly female. Blood samples were taken from patients before sensitization (week 0) and at 2, 6 and about 24 weeks after DPC sensitization. Libraries were pooled for sequencing, and variation in per-sample TCR yields was attributed mainly to small differences in library volumes within the pool. Patch testing was performed on the upper back with Finn chambers containing 0.01% DPC, and the patch tests were scored after 6 days according to International Contact Dermatitis Research Group standards. The paper as a whole reports these results and caveats: DPC sensitization did not change the number of TCRs with a frequency above 1 in 1000, and there was no evidence of changes in global repertoire structure. Compared with pre-sensitization or healthy control sets, expanded TCRs formed significantly more large CDR3 similarity clusters, which is consistent with antigen-driven responses. After repeated subsampling, changes were observed in the strength of the expansion versus patch-test correlation and in the threshold at which the correlation became significant. Alopecia, a presumed autoimmune disease, was present in all patients, so the immune response of the patients might differ from that of healthy individuals. Patch test score correlated positively with the number of PT1 expanded TCRs, reaching significance at thresholds 8, 16 and 32 but not at 4.

The germline V gene gives CDR1 as MDHEN and CDR2 as SYDVKM. The CDR3 numbers 15 residues from cysteine through phenylalanine. The entry retains the CDR3 DNA only, 45 bases that are in frame from base 1. Trimmed from V: 4 bases; trimmed from J: 1 base; junction bases lacking a gene match: 4. The time point label corresponds to: pre-sensitization, week 0. Explained via the paper, the treatment or condition label denotes: therapeutic diphenylcyclopropenone sensitization with weekly scalp DPC. At every patch-test visit, the blood draw took place before the patch test was put on. To be eligible, patients had to be aged 18 to 70, diagnosed with alopecia and judged suitable for DPC therapy, while pregnant patients were excluded. Total RNA was extracted from unfractionated whole blood that had been collected in Tempus Blood RNA tubes. Library prep was done by RACE. The sequencing machine was a NextSeq 500. During library preparation, unique molecular identifiers were attached to individual cDNA molecules so that TCRs could be counted quantitatively and reproducibly. Each blood RNA sample was used to sequence both TCR alpha and TCR beta chains. Per the source publication's procedure: A median of roughly 98,000 TCRs per sample was observed, with a range of 23,224 to 690,600. The Decombinator software suite was used to annotate V, J and CDR3 in the TCR reads. For the PS versus PT1 abundance plots, all samples were subsampled to the same number of TCRs (28,000). TCRs were defined as expanded if absent before sensitization and observed at least eight times at the 2-week time point. The public reads were reprocessed in TCRdb via fastp at Q25 and MiXCR, keeping in-frame beta chains. Each CDR3 protein gets just one entry, which takes the most common genes and DNA from the rows behind it. The V and J calls were determined by TCRdb, not by the authors. The sample profile shows 150,000 to 200,000 distinct CDR3 sequences; about 31% of them were found once. The ten top clones hold just under 3% of the sample.

With regard to this clonotype: It has no known antigen specificity. The sample holds no much larger clone one base away, and base qualities are not on file.

The sequencing used whole blood, collected in connection with sensitization to the hapten diphenylcyclopropenone (DPC). The rearrangement combines TRBV28 with TRBJ2-4; TRBD1 lines up with 7 middle nucleotides. This TCR derives from a woman in her twenties or thirties with alopecia areata. Some clones in this sample may be carry-over from other donors' samples. The DNA sequence reads TGTGCCAGCAGTTCCGGGACAGCGGCCAAAAACATTCAGTACTTC. Translated, this gives CASSSGTAAKNIQYF.